The 15 T cell receptor beta chains presented below share a single source sample, sequenced in a study of Ad26.COV2.S vaccination and SARS-CoV-2 variants (dated by TCRdb to the early 2020s). The receptor library was made with the immunoSEQ multiplex PCR assay. In its TCRdb copy, this immuneACCESS table keeps in-frame sequences only and misses some clones. Where compared with another copy, unresolved V genes explain less than half of these, and the others have no known cause. The sample data list 150,000 to 200,000 clones, and roughly 85% of these were observed just once. The ten largest clones take up 5% to 7% of the sample. This specimen's time point label, interpreted: individuals recovered from natural SARS-CoV-2 infection. This specimen was peripheral blood, taken after recovery from COVID-19. These receptors were taken from a human donor who had recovered from COVID-19.

The V gene is TRBV20-1, the J gene TRBJ2-7, with D maybe TRBD2 (5 bases). CDR1 is DFQATT and CDR2 is SNEGSKA in the germline V gene (reference sequence). The germline V and J ends were trimmed by 3 bases and 4 bases, with 19 bases remaining between them. CDR3 size: 15 residues. The CDR3 sequence: CSASSTGMLQYEQYF. CDR3 DNA sequence: TGCAGTGCTAGTTCCACCGGGATGCTCCAGTACGAGCAGTACTTC.

The DNA of the CDR3 is TGTGCCAGCAGGTCTACCACAGGGGGCTATGGCTACACCTTC. This codes for CASRSTTGGYGYTF. The chain links TRBV6-5 to TRBJ1-2, with TRBD1 matching over 8 bases. The germline CDR1 and CDR2 sequences are MNHEY and SVGAGI. The CDR3 runs 14 residues. The V gene end was trimmed by 6 bases and the J gene end by 4 bases; junction bases not matched to a gene: 7.

The chain recombines TRBV28 with TRBJ1-2; D is unresolved. The CDR3 has 10 amino acids. Trimming took off 4 bases at V and 5 bases at J, with 2 bases between the two ends. The germline gives CDR1 MDHEN, CDR2 SYDVKM. The CDR3: CASSSYGYTF. CDR3 DNA: TGTGCCAGCAGTTCATATGGCTACACCTTC.

V gene TRBV7-2 combines with J gene TRBJ1-1, with D possibly matching TRBD1 (6 bases). Germline lookup yields CDR1 SGHTA and CDR2 FQGNSA. This CDR3 comprises 15 residues. The ends were cut back, 3 bases at V and 0 bases at J, with 11 bases in the middle. CDR3 sequence reads: CASSLQGTMNTEAFF. The CDR3 nucleotides are TGTGCCAGCAGCTTGCAGGGGACTATGAACACTGAAGCTTTCTTT. The whole variable domain, remainder taken from reference TRBV7-2 and TRBJ1-1, is GAGVSQSPSNKVTEKGKDVELRCDPISGHTALYWYRQSLGQGLEFLIYFQGNSAPDKSGLPSDRFSAERTGGSVSTLTIQRTQQEDSAVYLCASSLQGTMNTEAFFGQGTRLTVV.

The chain has TRBV6-5 and TRBJ1-5; tentative D call: TRBD1 (6 bases). CDR3 length equals 14 residues. Germline V gene sequence: CDR1 MNHEY, CDR2 SVGAGI. V gave up 7 bases and J gave up 1 base, with 11 bases separating them. CDR3 nucleotide sequence: TGTGCCAGCAAGATAGGGGGGAGCAATCAGCCCCAGCATTTT. It translates to CASKIGGSNQPQHF.

The chain joins TRBV6-2 or TRBV6-3 to TRBJ1-2; D call uncertain. The CDR3 runs to 13 residues. Germline-derived CDR1 and CDR2 are MNHEY and SVGEGT. V was trimmed by 2 bases and J by 7 bases, leaving 11 bases between them. CDR3 protein: CASSYEGKLGYTF. The CDR3 bases are TGTGCCAGCAGTTACGAAGGGAAACTTGGCTACACCTTC.

This chain uses TRBV3-1 (or the pseudogene TRBV3-2) with TRBJ2-5, with a tentative D call TRBD2 (5 bases). With 4 bases removed from V and 5 bases from J, the gap between germline ends came to 20 bases. CDR3 length equals 16 residues. The germline CDR1 and CDR2 sequences are LGHDT and YNNKEL (reference sequence). The CDR3 loop reads CASSRSGEGQRETQYF. The CDR3 DNA sequence: TGTGCCAGCAGCCGCTCCGGTGAGGGCCAGCGGGAGACCCAGTACTTC.

The chain couples TRBV6-5 to TRBJ2-7; TRBD2 agrees at 7 bases. The junction had 8 bases not matched to a gene; V was cut back by 7 bases and J by 2 bases. Germline V gives CDR1 MNHEY, CDR2 SVGAGI. The CDR3 extends over 14 amino acids. CDR3 sequence: CASISRGETYEQYF. In nucleotides, the CDR3 is TGTGCCAGCATCTCACGGGGGGAAACCTACGAGCAGTACTTC.

The rearrangement uses TRBV7-3 and TRBJ2-3, with 10 positions matching TRBD1. CDR3 length equals 16 residues. CDR1 is SGHTA, CDR2 FQGTGA, per germline. Unmatched junction bases numbered 9, after V lost 5 bases and J lost 4 bases. CDR3 nucleotides: TGTGCCAGCAGCCCACAAGGACAGGGGGTTTCAGATACGCAGTATTTT. Amino acid sequence: CASSPQGQGVSDTQYF.

A note on this clone: The same CDR3 also results from other DNA sequences found in this sample. This chain links TRBV5-6 with TRBJ2-3; a possible D gene is TRBD2 (5 bases). V shed 2 bases and J shed 5 bases, with 6 bases lying between them. The CDR3 contains 12 residues. Germline CDR1 is SGHDT and CDR2 is YYEEEE. CDR3 sequence (DNA): TGTGCCAGCAGCTTAGGAGGAGATACGCAGTATTTT. It translates to CASSLGGDTQYF.

The rearrangement uses TRBV28 and TRBJ2-1, with 7 bases lining up with TRBD1. CDR3 length: 11 amino acids. Trimming removed 11 bases from V and 13 bases from J; junction bases left unmatched: 11. Per the germline V gene, CDR1 is MDHEN and CDR2 is SYDVKM. The CDR3 nucleotides read TGTGCCTGCGCCAGGACAGGTCTACAGTTCTTC. Protein: CACARTGLQFF.

The chain carries TRBV5-1 and TRBJ2-7; 15 bases agree with TRBD2. V lost 0 bases and J lost 1; bases outside the gene matches: 5. CDR1 is SGHRS, CDR2 YFSETQ, per germline. The CDR3 is 18 residues long. The CDR3 loop reads CASSLAGTSGRPSYEQYF. The CDR3 coding sequence is TGCGCCAGCAGCTTGGCCGGGACTAGCGGGAGGCCTTCCTACGAGCAGTACTTC.

This clone appeared once. This sequence joins TRBV27 and TRBJ1-1, with D perhaps TRBD1 (5 bases). The CDR3 is made up of 16 amino acids. Trimming took 5 bases from V and 3 from J, leaving 19 bases between them. The germline CDR1 and CDR2 sequences are MNHEY and SMNVEV (reference sequence). CDR3 bases: TGTGCCAGCAGTGACCCCCCGGGGGGTGTAGACACTGAAGCTTTCTTT. Its protein is CASSDPPGGVDTEAFF.

The chain uses TRBV19 and TRBJ2-7, with D perhaps being TRBD1 or TRBD2 (6 bases each). Deletions cut 6 bases from V and 0 bases from J, with 12 bases between. The germline V gene has CDR1 LNHDA and CDR2 SQIVND (reference sequence). This CDR3 contains 14 residues. The CDR3 protein is CASSGGQYSYEQYF. DNA for the CDR3: TGTGCCAGTAGCGGGGGACAATACTCCTACGAGCAGTACTTC.

CDR3 loop: CASSSFELRGNTEAFF. CDR3 nucleotides: TGTGCCAGCAGCTCATTCGAGTTAAGAGGGAACACTGAAGCTTTCTTT. The chain couples TRBV7-9 to TRBJ1-1, with D unresolved. CDR3 length equals 16 residues. Germline V gene sequence: CDR1 SEHNR, CDR2 FQNEAQ (reference sequence). The ends were cut back, 4 bases at V and 1 base at J, with 16 bases in the middle.